A single sample is the source of the 6 T cell receptor beta chains below, sequenced in a study of blood T cell repertoires in COVID-19. Here immunoSEQ multiplex PCR was the method, and the copy in TCRdb shows in-frame clones only, minus some. Seen here are approximately 230,000 clones, 86% observed once, and the top ten hold 15%. What was sequenced was PBMCs or T cells enriched from blood (not recorded which). Every receptor here comes from a man between 18 and 35 years old who had recovered from COVID-19.

The genes are TRBV7-6 and TRBJ2-7; D perhaps matches TRBD1 (6 bases). Between the trimmed V and J ends, which lost 5 bases and 3 bases, there was a span of 17 bases. The germline V gene encodes CDR1 SGHVS and CDR2 FNYEAQ. The CDR3 loop spans 15 amino acids. The CDR3 region has the DNA TGTGCCAGCAGCCCGAGGGGGACCCAGTACTACGAGCAGTACTTC. Translated, it gives CASSPRGTQYYEQYF.

V and J are TRBV5-6 and TRBJ2-1, with D tentatively TRBD2 (7 bases). The CDR3 runs 18 residues. The V end was cut by 1 base, the J end by 9 bases, with 26 bases between. The germline gives CDR1 SGHDT, CDR2 YYEEEE. The CDR3 loop reads CASSLRYVLAGVQGEQFF. The DNA for the CDR3 is TGTGCCAGCAGCTTGCGGTATGTGTTGGCGGGAGTACAGGGTGAGCAGTTCTTC.

The J gene is TRBJ2-4, the V gene TRBV28; D is unresolved. CDR3 length: 11 residues. CDR1 is MDHEN, CDR2 SYDVKM, per germline. V lost 6 bases, J lost 3 bases, and 3 bases lay in between. The CDR3 sequence: CASSNKNIQYF. CDR3 nucleotide sequence: TGTGCCAGCAGCAACAAAAACATTCAGTACTTC.

This clone was counted once. J is TRBJ2-7 and V is TRBV6-5, with 9 bases fitting TRBD1. There are 13 residues in the CDR3. Trimming cost V 6 bases and J 2 bases; bases outside gene matches: 2. CDR1 and CDR2 from the germline V gene are MNHEY and SVGAGI. The CDR3 DNA reads as TGTGCCAGCAGCACAGGGGGCCCCTACGAGCAGTACTTC. This codes for CASSTGGPYEQYF.

The chain couples TRBV28 to TRBJ2-7, with 7 bases aligning to TRBD1. V was clipped by 5 bases and J by 4 bases; unmatched bases: 11. Germline CDR1 reads MDHEN; CDR2 reads SYDVKM. This CDR3 contains 15 residues. The CDR3 DNA reads as TGTGCCAGCAGTCCCCCCCCTCAACAGGGGTACGAGCAGTACTTC. It is translated as CASSPPPQQGYEQYF.

CDR3 sequence reads: CASSWRTGSDEQYF. The CDR3 DNA reads TGCGCCAGCAGCTGGCGGACAGGTTCCGACGAGCAGTACTTC. The gene calls are TRBV5-1 and TRBJ2-7, with TRBD1 matching over 7 bases. This CDR3 region has 14 residues. Germline lookup yields CDR1 SGHRS and CDR2 YFSETQ. V lost 3 bases to trimming and J lost 5 bases; unmatched junction nucleotides: 8.